One sample yielded the 11 T cell receptor beta chains listed below, sequenced in a study of cytomegalovirus exposure and HLA in healthy donors. Vbeta (60) and Jbeta (13) primers were used in the PCR. This table comes from immunoSEQ multiplex PCR, and its TCRdb copy is limited to in-frame clones, with some not included. This table holds about 170,000 clones. The sequenced sample consisted of PBMCs. The receptors shown here come from a woman aged 18-30 years in good health and CMV-seropositive.

This rearrangement joins TRBV2 to TRBJ1-3; the D gene is possibly TRBD1 (5 bases). The V and J ends lost 7 bases and 3 bases respectively, with 10 bases between them. Per the germline V gene, CDR1 is SNHLY and CDR2 is FYNNEI. CDR3 size: 13 residues. The CDR3 loop is CASIGAVGNTIYF. In DNA form, the CDR3 reads TGTGCCAGCATAGGGGCAGTTGGAAACACCATATATTTT.

This rearrangement joins TRBV4-1 to TRBJ2-7; 7 nucleotides line up with TRBD1. The ends lost 4 bases at V and 6 bases at J; junction bases unmatched: 12. The CDR3 sequence is 15 residues long. Germline values: CDR1 MGHRA, CDR2 YSYEKL. The CDR3 DNA sequence: TGCGCCAGCAGCCTACCCCAGAGACAGGGCGGCGAGCAGTACTTC. This gives the protein CASSLPQRQGGEQYF.

The V and J genes are TRBV27 and TRBJ2-5; perhaps TRBD2 as D (6 bases). The germline V gene has CDR1 MNHEY and CDR2 SMNVEV (reference sequence). This CDR3 spans 14 amino acids. The ends were cut back, 4 bases at V and 9 bases at J, with 18 bases in the middle. This CDR3 reads CASSSFGSDGAQYF. In DNA, the CDR3 is TGTGCCAGCAGTTCCTTCGGGAGTGACGGGGCCCAGTACTTC.

The rearrangement joins TRBV7-2 to TRBJ1-2; TRBD1 might be the D (6 bases). The length of the CDR3 is 15 residues. The V gene lost 1 base and the J gene lost 2 bases, with 11 bases spanning the gap. Germline CDR1 SGHTA, CDR2 FQGNSA. CDR3 region: CASSLEGGQNYGYTF. CDR3 sequence (DNA): TGTGCCAGCAGCTTAGAAGGCGGACAGAACTATGGCTACACCTTC.

This chain connects TRBV27 to TRBJ1-1; D possibly corresponds to TRBD1 (5 bases). The CDR3 has 15 residues. V dropped 2 bases and J dropped 2 bases, with 12 bases sitting between them. CDR1 is MNHEY, CDR2 SMNVEV, per germline (reference sequence). The CDR3 DNA reads TGTGCCAGCAGTTTACTGGGGCTTATCAACACTGAAGCTTTCTTT. This codes for CASSLLGLINTEAFF.

The V and J genes are TRBV5-8 and TRBJ2-7; D might be TRBD1 (5 bases). Trimming stripped 2 bases from V and 7 bases from J, with 10 bases between. The CDR3 has 12 residues. Germline V gives CDR1 SGHTS, CDR2 YDEGEE. CDR3 region: CASSFRAGEQYF. As DNA, the CDR3 is TGTGCCAGCAGCTTCCGAGCAGGGGAGCAGTACTTC. The entire variable domain, with the rest obtained from reference TRBV5-8 and TRBJ2-7, is as follows: EAGVTQSPTHLIKTRGQQATLRCSPISGHTSVYWYQQALGLGLQFLLWYDEGEERNRGNFPPRFSGRQFPNYSSELNVNALELEDSALYLCASSFRAGEQYFGPGTRLTVT.

The chain joins TRBV4-3 to TRBJ1-3; D not resolved. The CDR3 covers 11 residues. The germline V gene has CDR1 LGHNA and CDR2 YSLEER. V lost 4 bases and J lost 4, with 2 bases in between. The chain's CDR3 is CASSPGNTIYF. CDR3 coding DNA: TGCGCCAGCAGCCCGGGAAACACCATATATTTT.

The chain couples TRBV19 to TRBJ2-2; maybe TRBD1 (5 bases). The CDR3 has 16 amino acids. The V end was cut by 7 bases, the J end by 4 bases, with 19 bases between. Germline V lookup: CDR1 LNHDA, CDR2 SQIVND (reference sequence). The CDR3 reads CASILTGQISTGELFF. The CDR3 region has the DNA TGTGCCAGTATCCTGACTGGACAAATAAGCACCGGGGAGCTGTTTTTT.

V usage is TRBV12-5 and J usage is TRBJ1-3; D unclear. This CDR3 comprises 15 residues. Germline CDR1 reads LGHNT; CDR2 reads FRNRAP. The ends were cut back, 5 bases at V and 4 bases at J, with 15 bases in the middle. CDR3 region: CASGRGRVSGNTIYF. In DNA, the CDR3 is TGTGCTAGTGGTCGAGGTCGGGTATCCGGAAACACCATATATTTT.

V gene TRBV18 combines with J gene TRBJ1-2; unclear D gene. The CDR3 runs to 17 residues. V lost 1 base and J 2 bases, leaving 17 bases between the germline ends. The germline V gene has CDR1 KGHSH and CDR2 LQKENI. The CDR3 bases are TGTGCCAGCTCACCACGGTCCTCGAGGGAGGGAAACTATGGCTACACCTTC. It specifies CASSPRSSREGNYGYTF.

Points on this clone: At the DNA level, this CDR3 is encoded by other sequences in the same sample as well. The gene calls are TRBV6-6 and TRBJ1-4, with D possibly TRBD1 on 5 matching bases. The germline CDR1 and CDR2 sequences are MNHNY and SVGAGI (reference sequence). V was trimmed by 1 base and J by 5 bases, leaving 11 bases between them. The CDR3 covers 15 residues. DNA of the CDR3: TGTGCCAGCAGTTACTTTGGGGGAGGAAATGAAAAACTGTTTTTT. Amino acids: CASSYFGGGNEKLFF.